The 22 T cell receptor beta chains presented below share a single source sample, sequenced in a study of beta chain features in type 1 diabetes. What was sequenced were expressed TCRB transcripts, since all of the isolated RNA had been reverse transcribed. Profiled with immunoSEQ multiplex PCR; TCRdb holds only in-frame clones, not every one. The sample gives about 740,000 clones, around 15% of which show up once; 0.022% is in the top ten. Their cognate antigens are unknown. Study-wide points: Moderately but significantly shorter TCRB CDR3s were found in Type 1 diabetes patients in all four CD4+ subsets.

Source material: naive CD4+ T cells from blood. These receptors came from a man younger than 30 with type 1 diabetes.

As for this clone: The junction departs from germline at one end; a sequencing error may be responsible. The rearrangement joins TRBV2 to TRBJ2-1; tentatively, D is TRBD1 (5 bases). CDR1 and CDR2 (germline): SNHLY, FYNNEI. This CDR3 is built from 14 residues. This chain's CDR3 is CASREGAGYNEQFF. CDR3 coding DNA: TGTGCCAGCAGAGAAGGTGCAGGGTACAATGAGCAGTTCTTC.

This clone was seen a handful of times. V gene TRBV9 combines with J gene TRBJ1-4; D unclear. With 4 bases removed from V and 7 bases from J, the gap between germline ends came to 20 bases. Per germline, CDR1 SGDLS and CDR2 YYNGEE. CDR3 length: 16 amino acids. The CDR3 sequence: CASSPGTEDYGEKLFF. CDR3 coding DNA: TGTGCCAGCAGCCCAGGAACTGAGGATTACGGTGAAAAACTGTTTTTT.

This clone showed up just a few times. The rearrangement links TRBV30 to TRBJ1-5; D remains unclear. The CDR3 loop spans 16 amino acids. The V gene lost 1 base and the J gene lost 2 bases, with 15 bases spanning the gap. CDR1 and CDR2 from the germline V gene are GTSNPN and SVGIG (reference sequence). The CDR3 sequence is CAWSGGKGLGNQPQHF. CDR3 bases: TGTGCCTGGAGTGGAGGCAAAGGACTAGGCAATCAGCCCCAGCATTTT.

This clone was found a few times. The chain carries TRBV2 and TRBJ2-1; possibly TRBD1 or TRBD2 for D (5 bases each). The CDR3 contains 14 residues. V lost 6 bases to trimming and J lost 4 bases, with 13 bases between them. CDR1 and CDR2 from the germline V gene are SNHLY and FYNNEI. CDR3 in amino acids: CASRPGTSYNEQFF. The DNA for the CDR3 is TGTGCCAGCAGACCCGGGACCTCTTACAATGAGCAGTTCTTC.

The genes are TRBV28 and TRBJ1-6; possibly TRBD1 for D (6 bases). The CDR3 loop spans 14 amino acids. Per the germline V gene, CDR1 is MDHEN and CDR2 is SYDVKM. Trimming cost V 4 bases and J 17 bases, with 21 bases left between them. CDR3 loop: CASSSVGGGLGIHF. In nucleotides, the CDR3 is TGTGCCAGCAGTTCCGTTGGAGGGGGTTTGGGAATCCACTTT.

The chain couples TRBV4-2 to TRBJ2-7, with D possibly TRBD1 on 5 matching bases. Deletions cut 0 bases from V and 2 bases from J, with 20 bases between. The CDR3 covers 18 residues. Germline V gene sequence: CDR1 LGHNA, CDR2 YNFKEQ. This CDR3 reads CASSQEVWVRVSTYEQYF. The CDR3, as DNA: TGTGCCAGCAGCCAAGAGGTCTGGGTCAGGGTCTCAACCTACGAGCAGTACTTC.

The chain has TRBV28 and TRBJ2-3, with a possible D match to TRBD2 (5 bases). Per the germline V gene, CDR1 is MDHEN and CDR2 is SYDVKM. The CDR3 loop spans 13 amino acids. The V end was cut by 5 bases, the J end by 7 bases, with 13 bases between. The CDR3 DNA follows: TGTGCCAGCAGTCGGCGGGTTGCGCATACGCAGTATTTT. The encoded protein is CASSRRVAHTQYF.

This clone was counted between two and nine times. The genes are TRBV30 and TRBJ1-1; D is unclear. The CDR3 totals 13 residues. Trimming stripped 2 bases from V and 2 bases from J, with 9 bases between. Germline CDR1 GTSNPN, CDR2 SVGIG (reference sequence). As DNA, the CDR3 is TGTGCCTGGAGTTTGACACGAAACACTGAAGCTTTCTTT. Protein product: CAWSLTRNTEAFF.

This clone has just a few counts. The chain carries TRBV19 and TRBJ2-2; perhaps TRBD2 as D (6 bases). The CDR3 runs to 14 residues. Trimming stripped 3 bases from V and 11 bases from J, with 16 bases between. The germline V gene has CDR1 LNHDA and CDR2 SQIVND (reference sequence). The CDR3 region is CASSISGLATELFF. The DNA for the CDR3 is TGTGCCAGTAGTATTTCGGGACTGGCAACCGAGCTGTTTTTT. The complete variable domain, with remaining parts taken from reference TRBV19 and TRBJ2-2, reads DGGITQSPKYLFRKEGQNVTLSCEQNLNHDAMYWYRQDPGQGLRLIYYSQIVNDFQKGDIAEGYSVSREKKESFPLTVTSAQKNPTAFYLCASSISGLATELFFGEGSRLTVL.

This clone has more than one count but fewer than ten. The chain links TRBV7-9 to TRBJ1-2; the D is unclear. The CDR3 is made up of 10 amino acids. V gave up 5 bases and J gave up 14 bases, with 12 bases separating them. The V gene's germline CDR1 is SEHNR and CDR2 FQNEAQ (reference sequence). CDR3 bases: TGTGCCAGCAGCCTAGGTTCGACAACCTTC. Its protein is CASSLGSTTF.

The chain's CDR3 is CASSGSSPLHF. The CDR3 bases are TGTGCCAGCAGTGGGAGTTCACCCCTCCACTTT. V usage is TRBV2 and J usage is TRBJ1-6; no clear D. V shed 4 bases and J shed 9 bases, with 4 bases lying between them. This CDR3 region has 11 residues. The V gene's germline CDR1 is SNHLY and CDR2 FYNNEI.

The chain couples TRBV7-8 to TRBJ1-1; D is possibly TRBD1 (6 bases). CDR1 and CDR2 from the germline V gene are SGHVS and FQNEAQ. V gave up 5 bases and J gave up 8 bases, with 15 bases separating them. This CDR3 contains 13 residues. For the CDR3, the DNA is TGTGCCAGCAGCCCCTTACAGGGACTGGAAGCTTTCTTT. Protein sequence: CASSPLQGLEAFF.

The V gene is TRBV5-1, the J gene TRBJ1-6, with D perhaps matching TRBD1 (5 bases). V was trimmed by 4 bases and J by 5 bases, leaving 16 bases between them. This CDR3 contains 16 residues. CDR1 SGHRS and CDR2 YFSETQ come from the germline V gene. The DNA for the CDR3 is TGCGCCAGCAGCGCGGGACCGATTTCCAATAATTCACCCCTCCACTTT. Protein product: CASSAGPISNNSPLHF.

There are a few counts of this clone. The chain combines TRBV4-1 with TRBJ2-7; TRBD1 matches at 10 bases. V dropped 3 bases and J dropped 5; count of bases not matched to a gene: 7. In germline, CDR1 is MGHRA, CDR2 YSYEKL. CDR3 length equals 15 residues. CDR3 in amino acids: CASSHGQGDVDEQYF. The CDR3 DNA sequence: TGCGCCAGCAGCCATGGACAGGGGGACGTCGACGAGCAGTACTTC.

This chain links TRBV18 with TRBJ1-5; the D gene is possibly TRBD1 (6 bases). V lost 3 bases and J 3 bases, leaving 9 bases between the germline ends. This CDR3 has 14 residues. From germline, CDR1 is KGHSH and CDR2 LQKENI. DNA of the CDR3: TGTGCCAGCTCACCGGACAGCGACAATCAGCCCCAGCATTTT. It is translated as CASSPDSDNQPQHF.

The CDR3 here is CASTPGPTNYGYTF. In nucleotides, the CDR3 is TGTGCCAGCACCCCGGGTCCTACTAACTATGGCTACACCTTC. The V call is TRBV2, the J call TRBJ1-2; no reliable D call. The V gene's germline CDR1 is SNHLY and CDR2 FYNNEI. The V and J ends lost 7 bases and 0 bases respectively, with 12 bases between them. This CDR3 spans 14 amino acids.

For the CDR3, the DNA is TGTGCCAGCAGTTACACTCGGGACAGCTACGAGCAGTACTTC. This sequence encodes CASSYTRDSYEQYF. The chain links TRBV6-5 to TRBJ2-7; 7 nucleotides line up with TRBD1. CDR1 and CDR2 (germline): MNHEY, SVGAGI. V lost 2 bases, J lost 3 bases, and 4 bases stayed unmatched. This CDR3 region has 14 residues.

The J gene is TRBJ2-4, the V gene TRBV18; the D gene is possibly TRBD1 (6 bases). The V gene lost 4 bases and the J gene lost 4 bases, with 17 bases spanning the gap. This CDR3 has 16 residues. Germline V gene lookup returns CDR1 KGHSH and CDR2 LQKENI. The CDR3 nucleotides are TGTGCCAGCTCACTTCGTCGGGACAAAGTAAAAAACATTCAGTACTTC. This encodes CASSLRRDKVKNIQYF.

This clone has only a few counts. The V gene is TRBV7-8, the J gene TRBJ2-4; 8 nucleotides align to TRBD1. CDR1 is SGHVS and CDR2 is FQNEAQ in the germline V gene. This CDR3 has 18 amino acids. Losses at the gene ends were 0 bases for V and 0 bases for J; bases not matched to a gene: 7. In DNA form, the CDR3 reads TGTGCCAGCAGCTTAGCCTGGACAGGGACTCTAGCCAAAAACATTCAGTACTTC. Its translation is CASSLAWTGTLAKNIQYF.

This chain uses TRBV5-1 with TRBJ2-6; D unresolved. V lost 0 bases, J lost 0 bases, and 7 bases lay in between. CDR1 SGHRS and CDR2 YFSETQ come from the germline V gene. The CDR3 totals 16 residues. This chain's CDR3 is CASSLEYSSGANVLTF. The CDR3 DNA sequence: TGCGCCAGCAGCTTGGAATATAGCTCTGGGGCCAACGTCCTGACTTTC.

Comments on this clone: Different DNA sequences within this sample yield the same CDR3. The chain has TRBV30 and TRBJ2-3, with D unresolved. This CDR3 region has 12 residues. Germline V lookup: CDR1 GTSNPN, CDR2 SVGIG (reference sequence). Between the trimmed V and J ends, which lost 2 bases and 4 bases, there was a span of 7 bases. CDR3 protein: CAWSPSSDTQYF. CDR3 coding DNA: TGTGCCTGGAGTCCCTCTTCAGATACGCAGTATTTT. The entire variable domain, with the rest obtained from reference TRBV30 and TRBJ2-3, is as follows: SQTIHQWPATLVQPVGSPLSLECTVEGTSNPNLYWYRQAAGRGLQLLFYSVGIGQISSEVPQNLSASRPQDRQFILSSKKLLLSDSGFYLCAWSPSSDTQYFGPGTRLTVL.

A few counts support this clone. This chain uses TRBV20-1 with TRBJ2-1, with no clear D. From germline, CDR1 is DFQATT and CDR2 SNEGSKA (reference sequence). The CDR3 is made up of 11 amino acids. Trimming shortened V by 8 bases and J by 4 bases, and 9 bases separated the two germline ends. The CDR3 coding sequence is TGCAGTCCCTTAGATTACAATGAGCAGTTCTTC. Its protein is CSPLDYNEQFF.